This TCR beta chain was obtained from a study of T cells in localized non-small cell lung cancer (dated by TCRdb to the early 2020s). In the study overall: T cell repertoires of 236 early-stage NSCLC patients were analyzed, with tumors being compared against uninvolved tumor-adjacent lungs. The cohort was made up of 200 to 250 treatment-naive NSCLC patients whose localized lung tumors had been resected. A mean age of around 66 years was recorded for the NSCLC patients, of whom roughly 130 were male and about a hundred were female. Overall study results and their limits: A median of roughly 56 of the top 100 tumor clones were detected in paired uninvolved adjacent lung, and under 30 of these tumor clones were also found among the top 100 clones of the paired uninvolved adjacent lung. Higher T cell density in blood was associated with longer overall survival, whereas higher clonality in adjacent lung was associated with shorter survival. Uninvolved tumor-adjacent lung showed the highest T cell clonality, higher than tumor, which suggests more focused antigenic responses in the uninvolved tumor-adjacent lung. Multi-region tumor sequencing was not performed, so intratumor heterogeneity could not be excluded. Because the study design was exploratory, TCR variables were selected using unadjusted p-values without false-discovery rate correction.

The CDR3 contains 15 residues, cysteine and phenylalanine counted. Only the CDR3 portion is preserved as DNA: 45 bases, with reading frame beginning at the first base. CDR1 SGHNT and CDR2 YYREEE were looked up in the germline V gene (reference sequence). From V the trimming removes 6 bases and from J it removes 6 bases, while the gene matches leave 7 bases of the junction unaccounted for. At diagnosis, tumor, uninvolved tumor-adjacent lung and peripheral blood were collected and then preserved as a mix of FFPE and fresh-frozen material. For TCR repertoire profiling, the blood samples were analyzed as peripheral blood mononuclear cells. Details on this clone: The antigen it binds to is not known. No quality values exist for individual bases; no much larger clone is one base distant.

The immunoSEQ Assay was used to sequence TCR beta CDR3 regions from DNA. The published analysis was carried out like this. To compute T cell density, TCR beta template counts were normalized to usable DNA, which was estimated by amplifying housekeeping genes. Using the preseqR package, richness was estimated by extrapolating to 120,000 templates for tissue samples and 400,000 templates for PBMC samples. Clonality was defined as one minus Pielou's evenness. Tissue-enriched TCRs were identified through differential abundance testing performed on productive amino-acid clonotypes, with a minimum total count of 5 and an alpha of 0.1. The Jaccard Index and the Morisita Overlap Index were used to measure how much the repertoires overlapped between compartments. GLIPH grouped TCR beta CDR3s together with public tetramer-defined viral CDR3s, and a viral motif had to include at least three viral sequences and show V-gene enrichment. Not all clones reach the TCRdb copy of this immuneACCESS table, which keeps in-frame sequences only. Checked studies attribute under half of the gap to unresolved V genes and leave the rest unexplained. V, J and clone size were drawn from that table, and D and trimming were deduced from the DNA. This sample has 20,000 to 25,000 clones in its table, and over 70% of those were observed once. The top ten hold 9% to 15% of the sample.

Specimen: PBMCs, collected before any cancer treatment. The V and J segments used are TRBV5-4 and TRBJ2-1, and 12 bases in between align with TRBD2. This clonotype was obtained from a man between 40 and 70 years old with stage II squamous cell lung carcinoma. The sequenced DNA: TGTGCCAGCACCCTAGCGGGGGGGCCCATCAATGAGCAGTTCTTC. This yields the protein CASTLAGGPINEQFF.